The 18 T cell receptor beta chains below all came from one sample that was sequenced in a study of cytomegalovirus exposure and HLA in healthy donors. Primers included in the PCR were 60 Vbeta and 13 Jbeta primers. Method: immunoSEQ multiplex PCR; TCRdb's copy keeps in-frame clones and lacks some. This table has about 140,000 clones, roughly 76% appearing once. The sample consisted of PBMCs. Receptor source: a female donor in good health and CMV-seronegative.

The chain is built from TRBV6-1 and TRBJ2-1, with 8 bases fitting TRBD2. The CDR3 spans 15 residues. Looked up from germline, CDR1 is MNHNS and CDR2 is SASEGT. The V segment lost 7 bases and the J segment 7 bases; nucleotides outside the gene matches: 12. The CDR3 spells CASTLPRSGDNEQFF. The CDR3, as DNA: TGTGCCAGCACCCTACCCCGTAGCGGGGATAATGAGCAGTTCTTC.

This CDR3 reads CASSELYEQYF. CDR3 nucleotide sequence: TGTGCCAGCAGTGAACTCTACGAGCAGTACTTC. V is TRBV6-1 and J is TRBJ2-7; no reliable D call. V was cut by 2 bases and J by 3 bases, with 2 bases left in between. Germline V lookup: CDR1 MNHNS, CDR2 SASEGT. This CDR3 spans 11 amino acids.

There are a few counts of this clone. The V and J genes are TRBV2 and TRBJ1-5; D call uncertain. CDR3 length: 11 residues. Germline assignment: CDR1 SNHLY and CDR2 FYNNEI. V gave up 7 bases and J gave up 5 bases, with 6 bases separating them. CDR3 residues: CASKIDQPQHF. For the CDR3, the DNA is TGTGCCAGCAAAATCGATCAGCCCCAGCATTTT.

The V call is TRBV5-1, the J call TRBJ2-3; TRBD1 agrees at 8 bases. CDR1 and CDR2 from the germline V gene are SGHRS and YFSETQ. Losses at the gene ends were 4 bases for V and 3 bases for J; bases not matched to a gene: 1. This CDR3 has 13 amino acids. CDR3 region: CASSDRGTDTQYF. CDR3 bases: TGCGCCAGCAGCGACAGGGGTACAGATACGCAGTATTTT.

This rearrangement joins TRBV15 to TRBJ1-1; 7 bases match TRBD1. The CDR3 spans 16 residues. The germline V gene encodes CDR1 LNHNV and CDR2 YYDKDF (reference sequence). The V segment lost 1 base and the J segment 10 bases; nucleotides outside the gene matches: 15. The CDR3, as DNA: TGTGCCACCAGCAGAGTAGGGGGGAATTTAGGACAGGCAGCTTTCTTT. Translation: CATSRVGGNLGQAAFF.

This chain joins TRBV7-6 and TRBJ1-2; 11 bases are a match to TRBD1. The germline V gene has CDR1 SGHVS and CDR2 FNYEAQ. Trimming at V came to 5 bases and at J to 7 bases, leaving 9 bases not matched to a gene. The CDR3 is 15 residues long. CDR3 amino acids: CASSPGQGAIGGYTF. The CDR3 bases are TGTGCCAGCAGCCCAGGACAGGGGGCGATCGGTGGCTACACCTTC.

J is TRBJ2-7 and V is TRBV29-1, with 8 positions matching TRBD1. The CDR3 runs to 13 residues. The trim removed 7 bases at V and 4 bases at J, leaving 9 bases unmatched. Germline CDR1 is SQVTM and CDR2 is ANQGSEA. The CDR3 is CSAWDRNLYEQYF. The CDR3 nucleotides are TGCAGCGCCTGGGACAGGAACTTATACGAGCAGTACTTC.

V gene TRBV6-1 combines with J gene TRBJ2-3; D remains ambiguous. Trimming pared 5 bases from V and 1 base from J, leaving 7 bases between. The CDR3 covers 13 residues. Per the germline V gene, CDR1 is MNHNS and CDR2 is SASEGT. Here the CDR3 DNA reads TGTGCCAGCAGTTCTTATGGCACAGATACGCAGTATTTT. The encoded protein is CASSSYGTDTQYF.

This clone was recorded a few times. This chain uses TRBV19 with TRBJ1-5; a possible D gene is TRBD1 (5 bases). Germline CDR1 and CDR2: LNHDA and SQIVND (reference sequence). V lost 5 bases to trimming and J lost 11 bases, with 16 bases between them. The CDR3 sequence is 13 residues long. CDR3: CASSYGGGPAQHF. The CDR3 DNA is TGTGCCAGTAGTTACGGGGGGGGACCGGCCCAGCATTTT. Filled out from reference TRBV19 and TRBJ1-5, the complete variable domain reads DGGITQSPKYLFRKEGQNVTLSCEQNLNHDAMYWYRQDPGQGLRLIYYSQIVNDFQKGDIAEGYSVSREKKESFPLTVTSAQKNPTAFYLCASSYGGGPAQHFGDGTRLSIL.

This clone has more than one count but fewer than ten. The V gene is TRBV6-1, the J gene TRBJ2-3; possibly TRBD2 for D (6 bases). CDR1 MNHNS and CDR2 SASEGT come from the germline V gene. This CDR3 spans 15 amino acids. V was pared by 8 bases and J by 0 bases, with 15 bases between. CDR3 sequence (DNA): TGTGCCAGCGGAGGGGTAGCGCTAAGCACAGATACGCAGTATTTT. Its protein is CASGGVALSTDTQYF.

This clone showed up just a few times. This chain links TRBV7-9 with TRBJ1-1, with 10 positions matching TRBD1. Trimming removed 3 bases from V and 5 bases from J; junction bases left unmatched: 6. CDR1 and CDR2 from the germline V gene are SEHNR and FQNEAQ (reference sequence). This CDR3 contains 15 residues. In nucleotides, the CDR3 is TGTGCCAGCAGCTTTAATCAGGGACAGGGGACTGAAGCTTTCTTT. Amino acid sequence: CASSFNQGQGTEAFF.

The genes are TRBV5-8 and TRBJ2-5; D is possibly TRBD2 (6 bases). The CDR3 runs to 16 residues. The V and J ends lost 4 bases and 2 bases respectively, with 18 bases between them. Germline CDR1 and CDR2: SGHTS and YDEGEE. Here the CDR3 DNA reads TGTGCCAGCAGCCCCGAGCCAGCGGGTCGGCAAGAGACCCAGTACTTC. Amino acid sequence: CASSPEPAGRQETQYF.

V gene TRBV6-5 combines with J gene TRBJ1-1; 7 bases align to TRBD1. This CDR3 has 15 amino acids. Per the germline V gene, CDR1 is MNHEY and CDR2 is SVGAGI. Trimming took 0 bases from V and 4 from J; bases not matched to a gene: 5. Written as DNA, the CDR3 is TGTGCCAGCAGTTACTCGTTCCGACAGGGCACTGAAGCTTTCTTT. Amino acids: CASSYSFRQGTEAFF.

The V gene is TRBV27, the J gene TRBJ2-7; D possibly corresponds to TRBD1 (6 bases). The CDR3 is 13 amino acids. V was pared by 5 bases and J by 3 bases, with 11 bases between. Germline assignment: CDR1 MNHEY and CDR2 SMNVEV (reference sequence). The CDR3: CASSATGFYEQYF. The CDR3 nucleotides read TGTGCCAGCAGTGCGACAGGATTCTACGAGCAGTACTTC.

Written as DNA, the CDR3 is TGTGCCAGCAGCGTATCTTCGGGGATGAACACCGGGGAGCTGTTTTTT. Translating it yields CASSVSSGMNTGELFF. The chain employs TRBV9 and TRBJ2-2; D is possibly TRBD2 (5 bases). Germline loops: CDR1 SGDLS, CDR2 YYNGEE. The germline V and J ends were trimmed by 1 base and 1 base, with 11 bases remaining between them. The CDR3 has 16 amino acids.

The V call is TRBV10-3, the J call TRBJ2-5; D may be TRBD1 (6 bases). This CDR3 is 15 amino acids long. Trimming removed 4 bases at V and 5 bases at J, with 17 bases between. Looked up from germline, CDR1 is ENHRY and CDR2 is SYGVKD. CDR3 amino acids: CAISVRQVLGETQYF. In DNA form, the CDR3 reads TGTGCCATCAGTGTAAGACAGGTCCTGGGGGAGACCCAGTACTTC.

The chain uses TRBV4-1 and TRBJ2-1, with 11 bases identical to TRBD2. V lost 4 bases, J lost 9 bases, and 8 bases stayed unmatched. The germline gives CDR1 MGHRA, CDR2 YSYEKL. The CDR3 totals 15 residues. The CDR3 is CASSPISGGAGEQFF. The CDR3 DNA is TGCGCCAGCAGCCCAATTAGCGGGGGGGCAGGTGAGCAGTTCTTC.

This clone was counted between two and nine times. J is TRBJ2-2 and V is TRBV25-1; 9 nucleotides line up with TRBD1. The CDR3 is 15 residues long. Germline assignment: CDR1 MGHDK and CDR2 SYGVNS. The J segment lost 5 bases and the V segment lost 2 bases, leaving 3 bases of the junction unmatched. In nucleotides, the CDR3 is TGTGCCAGCAGTGAACCGGGACAGGGAACCGGGGAGCTGTTTTTT. Its protein is CASSEPGQGTGELFF.